This T cell receptor beta chain emerged from a study of T cell changes during pregnancy in multiple sclerosis. Method: immunoSEQ multiplex PCR; TCRdb's copy keeps in-frame clones and lacks some. The table records 61,000 or so clones, just under 95% of them present only once. The TCR comes from a female donor with multiple sclerosis, enrolled in a pregnancy study. Material: CD4+ T cells from peripheral blood mononuclear cells, obtained before pregnancy.

The CDR3 here is CASSYLQGAGYGYTF. The CDR3 DNA sequence: TGTGCCAGCAGTTACCTACAGGGGGCGGGCTATGGCTACACCTTC. The rearrangement uses TRBV6-6 and TRBJ1-2, with 9 bases identical to TRBD1. Germline assignment: CDR1 MNHNY and CDR2 SVGAGI (reference sequence). The J segment lost 4 bases and the V segment lost 2 bases, leaving 5 bases of the junction unmatched. The length of the CDR3 is 15 residues.